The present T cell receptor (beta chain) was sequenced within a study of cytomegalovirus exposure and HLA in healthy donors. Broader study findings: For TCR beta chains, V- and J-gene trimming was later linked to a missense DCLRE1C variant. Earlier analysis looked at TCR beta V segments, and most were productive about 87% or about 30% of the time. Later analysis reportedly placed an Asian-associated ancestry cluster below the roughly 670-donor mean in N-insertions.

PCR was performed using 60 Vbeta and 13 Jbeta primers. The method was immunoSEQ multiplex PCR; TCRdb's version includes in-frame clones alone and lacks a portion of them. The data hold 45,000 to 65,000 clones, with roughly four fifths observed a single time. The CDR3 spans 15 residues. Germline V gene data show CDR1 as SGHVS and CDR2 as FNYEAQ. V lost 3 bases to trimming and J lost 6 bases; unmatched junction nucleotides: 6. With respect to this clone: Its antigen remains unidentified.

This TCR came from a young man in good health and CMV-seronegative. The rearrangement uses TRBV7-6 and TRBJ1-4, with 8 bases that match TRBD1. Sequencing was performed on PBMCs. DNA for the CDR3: TGTGCCAGCAGCTTCTCGACAGGGGATGATGAAAAACTGTTTTTT. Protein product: CASSFSTGDDEKLFF.